These 6 T cell receptor beta chains share one sample of origin, sequenced in a study of T cell clonotyping in hematopoietic cell transplantation. Time point in this sample: recipient sample about 28 days before transplant, after cytoreduction. Data came from immunoSEQ multiplex PCR; TCRdb stores just in-frame clones and leaves some out. Counted here are 15,000 to 20,000 clones, 86% occurring once; the ten biggest clones make up around 8.1%. The material was peripheral blood mononuclear cells, obtained before stem cell transplant. These receptors all stem from a man aged 45-65 years with acute myeloid leukemia. Some clones in this sample may be carry-over from other donors' samples.

The chain has TRBV13 and TRBJ2-5, with TRBD1 as a possible D gene (5 bases). Germline CDR1 is PRHDT and CDR2 is FYEKMQ (reference sequence). Trimming cost V 5 bases and J 5 bases, with 24 bases left between them. This CDR3 contains 17 residues. The CDR3 DNA is TGTGCCAGCAGCCTGACCCGGACACCTAAAAGAACGGAGACCCAGTACTTC. Translation gives CASSLTRTPKRTETQYF.

The chain joins TRBV11-1 to TRBJ1-1; D is ambiguous. Germline V gene lookup returns CDR1 SGHAT and CDR2 FQDESV (reference sequence). This CDR3 region has 13 residues. With 2 bases removed from V and 4 bases from J, the gap between germline ends came to 8 bases. CDR3 loop: CASSLKHGTEAFF. The DNA for the CDR3 is TGTGCCAGCAGCTTAAAACACGGCACTGAAGCTTTCTTT.

The chain carries TRBV7-9 and TRBJ1-2; D may be TRBD1 (5 bases). Trimming removed 5 bases from V and 6 bases from J, with 13 bases in between. CDR1 SEHNR and CDR2 FQNEAQ come from the germline V gene (reference sequence). This CDR3 is 13 amino acids long. The CDR3 DNA reads TGTGCCAGCAGCCCACGGGGGGGTGATGGCTACACCTTC. This encodes CASSPRGGDGYTF.

The V and J genes are TRBV10-3 and TRBJ1-5, with 8 bases that match TRBD1. Germline trimming cut 10 bases from V and 4 bases from J; bases unmatched to any gene: 6. The CDR3 is made up of 13 amino acids. Germline assignment: CDR1 ENHRY and CDR2 SYGVKD. The DNA for the CDR3 is TGTGCCAACGCACAGGGGGATAATCAGCCCCAGCATTTT. This gives the protein CANAQGDNQPQHF.

The J gene is TRBJ2-2, the V gene TRBV10-3, with a possible D match to TRBD2 (5 bases). In germline, CDR1 is ENHRY, CDR2 SYGVKD. CDR3 length equals 12 residues. V was cut by 6 bases and J by 7 bases, with 9 bases left in between. The chain's CDR3 is CAISDGNGELFF. Written as DNA, the CDR3 is TGTGCCATCAGCGACGGGAACGGGGAGCTGTTTTTT.

This chain joins TRBV9 and TRBJ2-5, with D tentatively TRBD1 (7 bases). Germline V lookup: CDR1 SGDLS, CDR2 YYNGEE. This CDR3 spans 14 amino acids. V was trimmed by 0 bases and J by 7 bases, leaving 13 bases between them. The DNA for the CDR3 is TGTGCCAGCAGCGTAGGCAGGGGGGCCGGGACCCAGTACTTC. This sequence encodes CASSVGRGAGTQYF. The entire variable domain, with the rest obtained from reference TRBV9 and TRBJ2-5, is as follows: DSGVTQTPKHLITATGQRVTLRCSPRSGDLSVYWYQQSLDQGLQFLIQYYNGEERAKGNILERFSAQQFPDLHSELNLSSLELGDSALYFCASSVGRGAGTQYFGPGTRLLVL.